This is a list of T cell receptor beta chains from one sample in a study of cytomegalovirus exposure and HLA in healthy donors. Sequenced by immunoSEQ multiplex PCR; TCRdb stores in-frame clones only, minus some. Seen here are roughly 150,000 clones, around 88% observed once, and the top ten hold 2% to 2.5%. Sequencing used PBMCs. The receptor set was obtained from a woman between 18 and 29 years old in good health and CMV-seronegative. The CDR3 runs from the conserved cysteine through the conserved F or W. Fields, in order: J gene, V gene, D gene, clone size, CDR3 DNA, CDR3 protein. A D gene is named only where the DNA matches it firmly. Not every row has a clone size; where given, it reads once, few, many or a size class.

TRBJ1-2,TRBV5-1,NA,NA,TGCGCCAGCAGCTTTAACACACACTATGGCTACACCTTC,CASSFNTHYGYTF
TRBJ1-1,TRBV15,NA,NA,TGTGCCACCAGCAGGGACACGCAAGGATCTGAAGCTTTCTTT,CATSRDTQGSEAFF
TRBJ1-2,TRBV15,NA,once,TGTGCCACCAGCAGATCTGGAGCTTATGGCTACACCTTC,CATSRSGAYGYTF
TRBJ2-7,TRBV19,NA,NA,TGTGCCAGTAGTACCCTTCAGGGGTCCTCCTACGAGCAGTACTTC,CASSTLQGSSYEQYF
TRBJ2-5,TRBV7-2,NA,NA,TGTGCCAGCAGCTCATATAGCGAAGAGACCCAGTACTTC,CASSSYSEETQYF
TRBJ2-3,TRBV25-1,NA,NA,TGTGCCAGCAGTGACGCCGGGAAAAGCACAGATACGCAGTATTTT,CASSDAGKSTDTQYF
TRBJ1-2,TRBV5-4,TRBD1,few,TGTGCCAGCAGCTTAGAACTAACAGGGGATGGCTACACCTTC,CASSLELTGDGYTF
TRBJ2-4,TRBV4-1,NA,NA,TGCGCCAGCAGCGGGATCTTAAGGGGAGCCAAAAACATTCAGTACTTC,CASSGILRGAKNIQYF
TRBJ2-1,TRBV6-5,NA,NA,TGTGCCAGCAGTTACTCGTGGCCTAGTCGGCATGAGCAGTTCTTC,CASSYSWPSRHEQFF
TRBJ2-2,TRBV5-1,TRBD2,NA,TGCGCCAGCAGCTCAAGAGGGACTAGCGGGACCGCGAACACCGGGGAGCTGTTTTTT,CASSSRGTSGTANTGELFF
TRBJ1-2,TRBV11-2,TRBD1,NA,TGTGCCAGCAGCTCTCTCAGGGGGCGGAGAGGCTATGGCTACACCTTC,CASSSLRGRRGYGYTF
TRBJ2-1,TRBV4-1,NA,NA,TGCGCCAGCAGCCTCCCGGGGTTTAATGAGCAGTTCTTC,CASSLPGFNEQFF
TRBJ1-2,TRBV2,NA,few,TGTGCCAGCAGTGAAGAGCTTGAGAGCGGCTACACCTTC,CASSEELESGYTF
TRBJ1-2,TRBV2,NA,once,TGTGCCAGCAGTGAGAATCACTCCTCTAACTATGGCTACACCTTC,CASSENHSSNYGYTF
TRBJ2-3,TRBV2,NA,NA,TGTGCCAGCAGTGTACCTTCAGTGGGAGACTTTACTAGCACAGATACGCAGTATTTT,CASSVPSVGDFTSTDTQYF
TRBJ1-3,TRBV19,NA,NA,TGTGCCAGTAGTATCGGGTTGGAAGGGGGACCTCGAAACACCATATATTTT,CASSIGLEGGPRNTIYF
TRBJ2-7,TRBV27,TRBD1,NA,TGTGCCAGCAGCTTAGGACAGGGGCCCTACGAGCAGTACTTC,CASSLGQGPYEQYF
TRBJ1-3,TRBV5-1,TRBD1,NA,TGCGCCAGCAGCTTCAATAGGGGGCCTGGAAACACCATATATTTT,CASSFNRGPGNTIYF
TRBJ2-3,TRBV14,NA,NA,TGTGCCAGCAGCCAAGTAGCCTGGTTAACAGATACGCAGTATTTT,CASSQVAWLTDTQYF
TRBJ1-1,TRBV29-1,NA,few,TGCAGCGGTGAAGCACAGGGCTTT,CSGEAQGF
TRBJ1-1,TRBV5-5,NA,NA,TGTGCCAGCAGCTTGGATCAGGGGCGCCAGAAAGCTTTCTTT,CASSLDQGRQKAFF
TRBJ1-3,TRBV5-1,TRBD1,NA,TGCGCCAGCAGCCTAGGACAGGGTGCCGGAAACACCATATATTTT,CASSLGQGAGNTIYF
TRBJ1-5,TRBV2,NA,NA,TGTGCCAGCAGTGAAGGGGGAGGTGGCAATCAGCCCCAGCATTTT,CASSEGGGGNQPQHF
TRBJ2-2,TRBV9,NA,NA,TGTGCCAGCAGACAAAACACCGGGGAGCTGTTTTTT,CASRQNTGELFF
TRBJ2-1,TRBV5-1,TRBD2,NA,TGCGCCAGCAGCTTGTACGGGGGGAGTAATGAGCAGTTCTTC,CASSLYGGSNEQFF
TRBJ2-5,TRBV27,TRBD1,NA,TGTGCCAGCAGCCCGAGGACAGGCTCCGCGTATTTTTCCGAGACCCAGTACTTC,CASSPRTGSAYFSETQYF
TRBJ2-2,TRBV2,NA,NA,TGTGCCAGCAACGGGGTGTCACCGAACACCGGGGAGCTGTTTTTT,CASNGVSPNTGELFF
TRBJ2-7,TRBV19,NA,NA,TGTGCCAGTAGTATAGTGCCAGGCTTGCCCTACGAGCAGTACTTC,CASSIVPGLPYEQYF
TRBJ2-7,TRBV7-2,NA,once,TGTGCCAGCAGCTCCAAGACTTTCAGCTCCTACGAGCAGTACTTC,CASSSKTFSSYEQYF
TRBJ1-5,TRBV5-8,NA,NA,TGTGCCAGCAGCTCCTCAGGGTTCAATCAGCCCCAGCATTTT,CASSSSGFNQPQHF
TRBJ1-1,TRBV6-5,NA,once,TGTGCCAGCAGTTTGACAGGCACTGAAGCTTTCTTT,CASSLTGTEAFF
TRBJ2-7,TRBV5-6,NA,NA,TGTGCCAGCAGCTTGCCGGGTTCCGAGCAGTACTTC,CASSLPGSEQYF
TRBJ2-5,TRBV5-1,TRBD2,NA,TGCGCCAGCAGCTTACCGACTAGCGGGTCTCAAGAGACCCAGTACTTC,CASSLPTSGSQETQYF
TRBJ1-1,TRBV9,NA,NA,TGTGCCAGCAGCGTTCAGGGACATTGGGATACTGAAGCTTTCTTT,CASSVQGHWDTEAFF
TRBJ1-2,TRBV27,NA,NA,TGTGCCAGCACCCCAACTGGAGGCAACTATGGCTACACCTTC,CASTPTGGNYGYTF
TRBJ2-7,TRBV28,TRBD2,NA,TGTGCCAGCCTCGCCCTCGGACTAGCGGGACACTTCGGCGAGCAGTACTTC,CASLALGLAGHFGEQYF
TRBJ2-7,TRBV27,TRBD2,once,TGTGCCAGCGGGGGATACAGGACTAGCGGTACCTACGAGCAGTACTTC,CASGGYRTSGTYEQYF
TRBJ2-7,TRBV5-6,TRBD1,NA,TGTGCCAGCACTCCCGGGACAGGGAACGAGCAGTACTTC,CASTPGTGNEQYF
TRBJ1-4,TRBV14,NA,NA,TGTGCCAGCAGCCTACGGGGGGGCGCGAGCGAAAAACTGTTTTTT,CASSLRGGASEKLFF
TRBJ2-1,TRBV7-2,NA,NA,TGTGCCAGCAGCCGGGCACGGGAGCCATCAGGTGAGCAGTTCTTC,CASSRAREPSGEQFF
TRBJ2-1,TRBV5-1,TRBD2,NA,TGCGCCAGCAGCTTGGCGGGGGGAGCCTACAATGAGCAGTTCTTC,CASSLAGGAYNEQFF
TRBJ2-5,TRBV2,NA,NA,TGTGCCAGCAGTGACGACGGAGGGACCCAGTACTTC,CASSDDGGTQYF
TRBJ1-2,TRBV25-1,NA,once,TGTGCCAGCATCGACAGTATGAAAAGAGATGGCTACACCTTC,CASIDSMKRDGYTF
TRBJ2-1,TRBV12-5,TRBD2,NA,TGTGCTAGTGGGGATACTAGCGGGAGACCGGCCTACAATGAGCAGTTCTTC,CASGDTSGRPAYNEQFF
TRBJ2-7,TRBV6-6,NA,NA,TGTGCCAGCAGTTCCGACAGACCCGAGCAGTACTTC,CASSSDRPEQYF
TRBJ1-3,TRBV6-1,TRBD1,NA,TGTGCCAGTCAGGACAGGGCCCAACGCGGACCCACCATATATTTT,CASQDRAQRGPTIYF
TRBJ2-3,TRBV12-5,TRBD2,NA,TGTGCTAGTGGTTGGGGGACTAGCGGGAGTACAGATACGCAGTATTTT,CASGWGTSGSTDTQYF
TRBJ2-3,TRBV7-8,TRBD2,NA,TGTGCCAGCAGCTTTTTTCGGGGGGAGGGAGATACGCAGTATTTT,CASSFFRGEGDTQYF
TRBJ2-1,TRBV27,TRBD1,NA,TGTGCCACGAGGACAGGCCCCAGAGAGCAGTTCTTC,CATRTGPREQFF
TRBJ2-7,TRBV19,TRBD1,NA,TGTGCCAGTAGTCGCACAGGGGTGTCGTACGAGCAGTACTTC,CASSRTGVSYEQYF
TRBJ2-3,TRBV5-1,TRBD2,NA,TGCGCCAGCAGCGACAATAGCGGGAGGAGGACAGATACGCAGTATTTT,CASSDNSGRRTDTQYF
TRBJ2-1,TRBV6-5,TRBD1,once,TGTGCCAGCAAATATCAGGGGGATCGCTACAATGAGCAGTTCTTC,CASKYQGDRYNEQFF
TRBJ2-1,TRBV6-1,TRBD1,once,TGTGCCAGCAGTGTGAACCGGGACAGGGGTGAGCAGTTCTTC,CASSVNRDRGEQFF
TRBJ2-3,TRBV27,NA,NA,TGTGCCAGCAGGGGACATACTACGCAGTATTTT,CASRGHTTQYF
TRBJ2-7,TRBV7-2,NA,NA,TGTGCCAGCAGCTGGGGGACTTTCGGCTACGAGCAGTACTTC,CASSWGTFGYEQYF
TRBJ2-1,TRBV10-3,NA,once,TGTGCCATCAGTGAGTCGGGGCGGGGCCCTTACAATGAGCAGTTCTTC,CAISESGRGPYNEQFF
TRBJ1-1,TRBV29-1,NA,NA,TGCAGCGTCGCCGCAGGGAAAGCTGAAGCTTTCTTT,CSVAAGKAEAFF
TRBJ1-4,TRBV9,NA,once,TGTGCCAGCAGCCCGGACAGAGCTAATGAAAAACTGTTTTTT,CASSPDRANEKLFF
TRBJ1-1,TRBV7-9,NA,NA,TGTGCCAGCATTGAGATGAACACTGAAGCTTTCTTT,CASIEMNTEAFF